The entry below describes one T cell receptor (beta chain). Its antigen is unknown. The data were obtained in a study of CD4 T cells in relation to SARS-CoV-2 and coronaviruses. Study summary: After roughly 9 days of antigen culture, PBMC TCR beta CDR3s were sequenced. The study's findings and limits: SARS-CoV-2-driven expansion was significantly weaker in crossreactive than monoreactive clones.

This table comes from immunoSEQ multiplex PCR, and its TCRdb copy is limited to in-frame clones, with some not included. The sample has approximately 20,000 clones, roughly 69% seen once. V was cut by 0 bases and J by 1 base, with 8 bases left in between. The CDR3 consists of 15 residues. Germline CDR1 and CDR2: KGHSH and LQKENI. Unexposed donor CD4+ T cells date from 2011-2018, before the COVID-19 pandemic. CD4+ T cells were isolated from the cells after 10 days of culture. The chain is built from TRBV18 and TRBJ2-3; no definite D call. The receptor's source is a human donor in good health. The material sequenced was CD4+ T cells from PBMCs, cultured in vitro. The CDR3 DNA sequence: TGTGCCAGCTCACCACCGCTAAGAGGCACAGATACGCAGTATTTT. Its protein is CASSPPLRGTDTQYF.